This TCR beta chain was sequenced during a study of radiotherapy plus CTLA-4 blockade in lung cancer. Produced via immunoSEQ multiplex PCR; TCRdb's table is partial and in-frame only. The sample yields approximately 76,000 clones, 60% to 85% seen once. CTLA-4 blockade using ipilimumab, together with focal radiation, was received by patients with chemo-refractory metastatic non-small-cell lung cancer. Regarding the study as a whole: Response was reportedly best predicted by early blood T cell clone dynamics, with interferon-beta. Radiotherapy plus ipilimumab was followed by expansion in blood of tumor-derived TCR clones.

About this clone: Its matching antigen is unknown.

The CDR3 totals 15 residues. CDR1 and CDR2 (germline): SGDLS, YYNGEE. After removal of 7 bases from V and 4 bases from J, the junction contained 5 bases not matched to a gene. This sequence originates from a human donor with non-small cell lung cancer who had a partial response to radiotherapy plus ipilimumab. Some clones in this sample may be carry-over from other donors' samples. Specimen: peripheral blood, collected from a patient treated with radiotherapy plus ipilimumab. This chain links TRBV9 with TRBJ2-2; 12 bases agree with TRBD2. The CDR3 coding sequence is TGTGCCAGCGGACAACTAGCGGGAGGCACCGGGGAGCTGTTTTTT. This translates into CASGQLAGGTGELFF.